A single sample gave rise to the 16 T cell receptor beta chains below, sequenced in a study of PD-L1 blockade in urothelial cancer. This table comes from immunoSEQ multiplex PCR, and its TCRdb copy is limited to in-frame clones, with some not included. The table includes roughly 42,000 clones, roughly four fifths detected once. The source was PBMCs, collected around atezolizumab (anti-PD-L1) treatment. Receptor source: a man in his 70s with urothelial cancer.

V is TRBV5-1 and J is TRBJ2-5; 7 bases match TRBD2. V was clipped by 2 bases and J by 5 bases; unmatched bases: 6. Germline V gene sequence: CDR1 SGHRS, CDR2 YFSETQ. There are 14 residues in the CDR3. The CDR3 loop reads CASSFGGRGETQYF. The CDR3 DNA follows: TGCGCCAGCAGCTTTGGCGGGAGAGGGGAGACCCAGTACTTC.

The chain uses TRBV23-1 and TRBJ1-5; 7 nucleotides align to TRBD1. TRBV23-1 has ORF status, its function being uncertain. The CDR3 loop spans 17 amino acids. J gave up 0 bases and V 3 bases, and 8 bases lay outside the gene matches. The CDR3 DNA follows: TGCGCCAGCAGTCACCCACAGGGGTCAGATAGCAATCAGCCCCAGCATTTT. Translated, it gives CASSHPQGSDSNQPQHF.

The rearrangement uses TRBV19 and TRBJ2-7; a possible D gene is TRBD1 (5 bases). V lost 3 bases and J lost 0, with 12 bases in between. The CDR3 extends over 15 amino acids. The V gene's germline CDR1 is LNHDA and CDR2 SQIVND (reference sequence). CDR3 sequence: CASSMQGLGSYEQYF. The CDR3 DNA reads TGTGCCAGTAGTATGCAGGGCTTGGGCTCCTACGAGCAGTACTTC.

The V call is TRBV5-1, the J call TRBJ1-3; D gene unclear. The CDR3 sequence is 13 residues long. Germline V gene lookup returns CDR1 SGHRS and CDR2 YFSETQ. V lost 1 base and J lost 2, with 4 bases in between. The CDR3 coding sequence is TGCGCCAGCAGCTTGACACCTGGAAACACCATATATTTT. It encodes CASSLTPGNTIYF.

This clone showed up just once. The rearrangement joins TRBV13 to TRBJ2-1; 8 bases are shared with TRBD1. CDR1 is PRHDT, CDR2 FYEKMQ, per germline (reference sequence). The junction had 13 bases not matched to a gene; V was cut back by 5 bases and J by 10 bases. This CDR3 contains 15 residues. CDR3 sequence (DNA): TGTGCCAGCAGCGGGGACAGGTCTAGCTCCATGGAGCAGTTCTTC. The encoded protein is CASSGDRSSSMEQFF.

The gene calls are TRBV18 and TRBJ2-6; D not certain. From germline, CDR1 is KGHSH and CDR2 LQKENI. V lost 3 bases and J 0 bases, leaving 9 bases between the germline ends. The length of the CDR3 is 16 residues. Here the CDR3 DNA reads TGTGCCAGCTCACCCGACACAGTCTCTGGGGCCAACGTCCTGACTTTC. Protein: CASSPDTVSGANVLTF.

The chain combines TRBV7-3 with TRBJ1-1; TRBD1 might be the D (6 bases). There are 13 residues in the CDR3. The V end lost 4 bases, the J end lost 1 base, and 7 bases lay between the germline ends. Germline-derived CDR1 and CDR2 are SGHTA and FQGTGA. CDR3 coding DNA: TGTGCCAGCAGCTGGGGACAGAACACTGAAGCTTTCTTT. Translation gives CASSWGQNTEAFF.

CDR3 bases: TGTGCCAGCAGCCAGGAAAAGACTAGCGGGAGGTTCGGTAATGAGCAGTTCTTC. Protein: CASSQEKTSGRFGNEQFF. The V and J genes are TRBV4-2 and TRBJ2-1; 13 positions match TRBD2. V trimming: 3 bases; J trimming: 7 bases; junction bases outside the gene matches: 12. The CDR3 has 18 amino acids. CDR1 is LGHNA, CDR2 YNFKEQ, per germline.

Only one count was recorded for this clone. The chain recombines TRBV7-9 with TRBJ2-5; possibly TRBD2 for D (5 bases). Matching the DNA end better, TRBJ2-7 makes the J call doubtful. The CDR3 runs to 15 residues. In germline, CDR1 is SEHNR, CDR2 FQNEAQ (reference sequence). This CDR3 reads CASSFLVRGIYEQYF. The CDR3 DNA sequence: TGTGCCAGCAGCTTCTTGGTGCGAGGGATCTACGAGCAGTACTTC.

This sequence joins TRBV7-3 and TRBJ1-1; no definite D call. Germline V gene sequence: CDR1 SGHTA, CDR2 FQGTGA. The CDR3 runs 15 residues. V was cut by 1 base and J by 0 bases, with 9 bases left in between. CDR3 bases: TGTGCCAGCAGCTTAATGGCCACAATGAACACTGAAGCTTTCTTT. It encodes CASSLMATMNTEAFF.

This clone was seen just once. The chain employs TRBV5-6 and TRBJ1-2; TRBD1 aligns across 7 bases. Germline V gene data show CDR1 as SGHDT and CDR2 as YYEEEE. This CDR3 spans 18 amino acids. J was trimmed by 8 bases and V by 0 bases; bases with no gene match: 19. The CDR3 sequence: CASSLASAGGSRRGGYTF. The CDR3 bases are TGTGCCAGCAGCTTGGCCTCGGCAGGGGGTTCCCGCCGTGGAGGCTACACCTTC.

Here the CDR3 reads CASSGSVNPYEQYF. CDR3 bases: TGCGCCAGTAGCGGGTCGGTAAATCCCTACGAGCAGTACTTC. The chain recombines TRBV10-1 with TRBJ2-7, with 7 nucleotides matching TRBD2. The CDR3 covers 14 residues. Per the germline V gene, CDR1 is WNHNN and CDR2 is SYGVQD (reference sequence). Losses at the gene ends were 9 bases for V and 2 bases for J; bases not matched to a gene: 10.

The chain uses TRBV18 and TRBJ2-1, with TRBD2 matching over 10 bases. J gave up 0 bases and V 1 base, and 9 bases lay outside the gene matches. The germline gives CDR1 KGHSH, CDR2 LQKENI. CDR3 size: 19 residues. Written as DNA, the CDR3 is TGTGCCAGCTCACCACTCGGACTAGCGGATACACCCTCCTACAATGAGCAGTTCTTC. This sequence encodes CASSPLGLADTPSYNEQFF.

V is TRBV27 and J is TRBJ2-7, with 8 bases that match TRBD2. Germline V lookup: CDR1 MNHEY, CDR2 SMNVEV (reference sequence). The V and J ends lost 6 bases and 1 base, in that order; junction bases with no gene match: 8. This CDR3 has 15 residues. The CDR3 DNA reads TGTGCCAGCAGCCCGGGACTAGTGATTTCCTACGAGCAGTACTTC. Protein product: CASSPGLVISYEQYF.

This chain links TRBV5-6 with TRBJ2-3, with a tentative D call TRBD2 (6 bases). CDR1 is SGHDT, CDR2 YYEEEE, per germline. The CDR3 spans 16 residues. Trimming removed 4 bases at V and 2 bases at J, with 17 bases between. Here the CDR3 reads CASSRIGWGDTDTQYF. CDR3 sequence (DNA): TGTGCCAGCAGCCGGATTGGTTGGGGGGACACAGATACGCAGTATTTT.

The J gene is TRBJ2-7, the V gene TRBV28; TRBD2 matches at 8 bases. This CDR3 has 15 residues. The V segment lost 9 bases and the J segment 1 base; nucleotides outside the gene matches: 11. CDR1 and CDR2 (germline): MDHEN, SYDVKM. The DNA for the CDR3 is TGTGCCAGTCAGACTCCGAGCGGGGGATCCTACGAGCAGTACTTC. Translated, it gives CASQTPSGGSYEQYF. Drawing the rest from reference TRBV28 and TRBJ2-7, the complete variable domain is DVKVTQSSRYLVKRTGEKVFLECVQDMDHENMFWYRQDPGLGLRLIYFSYDVKMKEKGDIPEGYSVSREKKERFSLILESASTNQTSMYLCASQTPSGGSYEQYFGPGTRLTVT.